Listed here is a single T cell receptor beta chain. Data came from immunoSEQ multiplex PCR; TCRdb stores just in-frame clones and leaves some out. The sample lists approximately 56,000 clones, approximately 80% occurring once. The CDR3 spans 16 residues. V gave up 8 bases and J gave up 9 bases; unmatched junction bases: 16. Germline values: CDR1 SGHNT, CDR2 YENEEA. The source of the sample is a study of blood T cell repertoires in COVID-19. The source is a woman over 75 with acute or convalescent COVID-19. This chain connects TRBV11-3 to TRBJ1-6; TRBD1 aligns across 7 bases. Sequencing input: peripheral blood. CDR3 sequence (DNA): TGTGCCAGCGGCAAACAGGGGACGACGGCTGGTTCACCCCTCCACTTT. It is translated as CASGKQGTTAGSPLHF.